The sequence of this T cell receptor (beta chain) was determined in a study of identifying expanded T cells in peripheral blood. Study-level points and caveats: Variance in clone template counts between roughly two-week samples significantly increased with total template count across all healthy donors. Over approximately two and four weeks, about 15 and 19 clones changed, versus approximately 1.1 between replicates.

The CDR3 extends over 16 amino acids. V lost 1 base, J lost 2 bases, and 9 bases lay in between. The germline V gene has CDR1 MNHNY and CDR2 SVGAGI (reference sequence). Remarks on this clone: What it recognizes is unknown.

No infections or other immune events were documented during collection. TCRdb's copy holds only in-frame clones and misses some; the assay was immunoSEQ multiplex PCR. There are approximately 100,000 clones in the sample; about 83% occur only once, and about a sixth lies in the top ten. The clonotype was recovered from a person between 18 and 75 years old in good health. This rearrangement joins TRBV6-6 to TRBJ1-6, with D tentatively TRBD1 (6 bases). The specimen sequenced was blood. The chain's CDR3 is CASSYFWDTYNSPLHF. CDR3 DNA: TGTGCCAGCAGTTACTTTTGGGACACCTATAATTCACCCCTCCACTTT.